These T cell receptor beta chains were read from a single sample in a study of T cell repertoires in cytomegalovirus infection. TCRdb re-derived calls from the reads in MiXCR, one entry per CDR3 protein. The data contain roughly 990,000 distinct CDR3 sequences, around 30% of them singletons. Antigens for these TCRs are unknown. The sample here was cultured CD8+ T cells from PBMCs, taken from culture after CMV antigen stimulation. All receptors derive from a human donor in good health (CMV status not recorded). Some clones in this sample may be carry-over from other donors' samples. The CDR3 runs from the conserved cysteine through the conserved F or W.

>TRBJ1-2|TRBV6-2/TRBV6-3
CASSLRDRTRKNYGYTF
>TRBJ1-3|TRBV12-3/TRBV12-4
CASHSRRNTIYF
>TRBJ2-7|TRBV4-1
CASSLARTEGYEQYF
>TRBJ2-6|TRBV14
CASSQKRRRSSGANVLTF
>TRBJ1-1|TRBV12-3/TRBV12-4
CASSLGGQGYVNTEAFF
>TRBJ1-6|TRBV5-6
CASSFRIYNSPLHF
>TRBJ1-6|TRBV6-6
CASSHLGYDNSPLHF
>TRBJ2-1|TRBV7-2
CASSLWGLSSEQFF
>TRBJ1-1|TRBV7-6
CDSSSRLEAFF
>TRBJ1-1|TRBV7-9
CASSPTPGQGQAFF
>TRBJ1-5|TRBV12-3/TRBV12-4
CASMLTGTGQPQHF
>TRBJ1-5|TRBV28
CAGSLRGLRNQPQHF
>TRBJ1-3|TRBV25-1
CASSRGRLGPTSGNTIYF
>TRBJ2-1|TRBV6-1
CASSEIRQVPEQFF
>TRBJ2-2|TRBV27
CASSTVAGVNTGELFF
>TRBJ2-5|TRBV11-2
CASSFTGGTGETQYF
>TRBJ2-7|TRBV7-9
CASRNGKGPYEQYF
>TRBJ1-1|TRBV13
CASSFSGSEAFF
>TRBJ2-5|TRBV11-2
CASSPIPSLGPETQYF
>TRBJ2-3|TRBV7-6
CASSLEVAGGTDTQYF
>TRBJ2-2|TRBV2
CASSDWGQGSTGELFF
>TRBJ1-1|TRBV12-3/TRBV12-4
CASSLRNTEAFF
>TRBJ2-2|TRBV7-9
CASRSGAPGTGELFF
>TRBJ2-2|TRBV19
CASSVLAAGELFF
>TRBJ2-3|TRBV7-9
CASSLVRTGTADTQYF
>TRBJ2-3|TRBV12-5
CAITWKAGHKGGRPGTDTQYF
>TRBJ1-1|TRBV14
CASSHPDRGNTEAFF
>TRBJ2-7|TRBV10-3
CAISESRKEQYF
>TRBJ2-1|TRBV6-8
CASSYLGAGNEQFF
>TRBJ2-2|TRBV29-1
CSVRVANTGELFF
>TRBJ1-4|TRBV4-1
CASSLRSGAAFNEKLFF
>TRBJ2-1|TRBV7-2
CASSFRGADEQFF
>TRBJ1-2|TRBV3-1
CASSQDYREGQPFLDYGYTF